Listed below are T cell receptor beta chains from one sample, sequenced in a study of CD8+ T cells in alopecia areata. Some clones are missing from TCRdb's copy, which holds only in-frame ones; the method was immunoSEQ multiplex PCR. The sample records 200,000 to 250,000 clones, around 65% being singletons. The sequencing used CD4+ T cells sorted from blood, collected at week 4, from a patient treated with tofacitinib. The receptors were gathered from a human donor with alopecia areata. CDR3s include the opening cysteine and the closing phenylalanine or tryptophan. Each record gives: CDR3 protein, CDR3 DNA, J gene, CDR3 length, clone size, D gene, V gene. A D gene is named only where the DNA matches it firmly. For some rows the clone size is stated as once, few or many, or as a class when expanded; others skip it.

CDR3: CASQTRGGTEAFF; DNA: TGTGCCTCCCAAACAAGGGGAGGGACTGAAGCTTTCTTT; J: TRBJ1-1; length: 13; size: -; D: -; V: TRBV30
CDR3: CASSQDTSGGADTQYF; DNA: TGTGCCAGCAGCCAAGATACGAGCGGGGGTGCAGATACGCAGTATTTT; J: TRBJ2-3; length: 16; size: -; D: TRBD2; V: TRBV4-2
CDR3: CAFGLEKQFF; DNA: TGTGCCTTCGGACTGGAGAAGCAGTTCTTC; J: TRBJ2-1; length: 10; size: -; D: -; V: TRBV30
CDR3: CSVGELMGEQYF; DNA: TGCAGCGTTGGGGAACTAATGGGAGAGCAGTACTTC; J: TRBJ2-7; length: 12; size: -; D: -; V: TRBV29-1
CDR3: CASSGNSPLHF; DNA: TGTGCCAGCAGTGGGAATTCACCCCTCCACTTT; J: TRBJ1-6; length: 11; size: -; D: -; V: TRBV28
CDR3: CASSLTGTGSYDQYF; DNA: TGCGCCAGCAGCCTGACCGGGACAGGGTCTTACGATCAGTACTTC; J: TRBJ2-7; length: 15; size: -; D: TRBD1; V: TRBV5-1
CDR3: CASTPGSGNTIYF; DNA: TGTGCCAGCACCCCAGGGTCTGGAAACACCATATATTTT; J: TRBJ1-3; length: 13; size: -; D: -; V: TRBV9
CDR3: CASSIAEGARFNQPQHF; DNA: TGTGCCAGTAGTATAGCGGAGGGGGCGAGGTTCAATCAGCCCCAGCATTTT; J: TRBJ1-5; length: 17; size: -; D: TRBD1; V: TRBV19
CDR3: CSATFDRKKFF; DNA: TGCAGTGCTACATTCGACAGGAAAAAGTTCTTC; J: TRBJ2-1; length: 11; size: -; D: -; V: TRBV20-1
CDR3: CASSLDWRGAQDTQYF; DNA: TGTGCCAGCAGCTTAGACTGGAGGGGGGCTCAAGATACGCAGTATTTT; J: TRBJ2-3; length: 16; size: -; D: -; V: TRBV7-9
CDR3: CATSRDGNSPLHF; DNA: TGTGCCACCAGCAGAGATGGGAATTCACCCCTCCACTTT; J: TRBJ1-6; length: 13; size: -; D: -; V: TRBV15
CDR3: CASSPPGEGEEKLFF; DNA: TGTGCCAGCTCACCACCTGGGGAGGGAGAAGAAAAACTGTTTTTT; J: TRBJ1-4; length: 15; size: -; D: -; V: TRBV18
CDR3: CAWSGGTGGDQPQHF; DNA: TGTGCCTGGAGTGGGGGGACAGGGGGCGATCAGCCCCAGCATTTT; J: TRBJ1-5; length: 15; size: -; D: TRBD1; V: TRBV30
CDR3: CSVATILRTDTQYF; DNA: TGCAGCGTTGCCACAATACTACGCACAGATACGCAGTATTTT; J: TRBJ2-3; length: 14; size: -; D: -; V: TRBV29-1
CDR3: CASRRAGPSGNEQFF; DNA: TGTGCCAGTAGGAGAGCGGGCCCGAGCGGCAATGAGCAGTTCTTC; J: TRBJ2-1; length: 15; size: -; D: -; V: TRBV19
CDR3: CASRKSGGSMEAFF; DNA: TGTGCCAGCAGGAAGAGCGGGGGTTCAATGGAAGCTTTCTTT; J: TRBJ1-1; length: 14; size: -; D: -; V: TRBV6-5
CDR3: CASSWWGTPRGRDTQYF; DNA: TGTGCCAGCAGCTGGTGGGGGACTCCCCGGGGTCGGGATACGCAGTATTTT; J: TRBJ2-3; length: 17; size: -; D: -; V: TRBV5-4
CDR3: CSVTRDSSYGYTF; DNA: TGCAGCGTCACCCGGGACAGCAGCTATGGCTACACCTTC; J: TRBJ1-2; length: 13; size: -; D: TRBD1; V: TRBV29-1
CDR3: CASGNYEQYF; DNA: TGTGCCAGCGGGAACTACGAGCAGTACTTC; J: TRBJ2-7; length: 10; size: -; D: -; V: TRBV7-2
CDR3: CASSTGTGNGYGYTF; DNA: TGTGCCAGCAGCACCGGGACAGGGAACGGCTATGGCTACACCTTC; J: TRBJ1-2; length: 15; size: -; D: TRBD1; V: TRBV7-2
CDR3: CASSQGQGGEQYF; DNA: TGTGCCAGCAGCCAAGGACAGGGTGGAGAGCAGTACTTC; J: TRBJ2-7; length: 13; size: once; D: TRBD1; V: TRBV7-2
CDR3: CASKGDSTSSYNEQFF; DNA: TGTGCCAGCAAAGGGGACAGTACGAGCTCCTACAATGAGCAGTTCTTC; J: TRBJ2-1; length: 16; size: -; D: TRBD1; V: TRBV27
CDR3: CAWIGGASYEQYF; DNA: TGTGCCTGGATAGGGGGGGCTTCCTACGAGCAGTACTTC; J: TRBJ2-7; length: 13; size: -; D: -; V: TRBV30
CDR3: CASSFWTGRNEQFF; DNA: TGTGCCAGCAGCTTTTGGACAGGGAGGAATGAGCAGTTCTTC; J: TRBJ2-1; length: 14; size: once; D: TRBD1; V: TRBV7-2
CDR3: CASSLRSLGEKLFF; DNA: TGTGCCAGCAGCTTGCGAAGTCTTGGAGAAAAACTGTTTTTT; J: TRBJ1-4; length: 14; size: -; D: -; V: TRBV5-6
CDR3: CASSLGGGGTEAFF; DNA: TGCGCCAGCAGCTTAGGGGGCGGAGGCACTGAAGCTTTCTTT; J: TRBJ1-1; length: 14; size: -; D: TRBD1; V: TRBV5-1
CDR3: CASRMTGGTDTQYF; DNA: TGTGCCAGTAGAATGACAGGAGGCACAGATACGCAGTATTTT; J: TRBJ2-3; length: 14; size: -; D: -; V: TRBV19
CDR3: CASSLGPKEAFF; DNA: TGTGCCAGCAGCCTTGGGCCCAAGGAGGCTTTCTTT; J: TRBJ1-1; length: 12; size: few; D: -; V: TRBV14
CDR3: CASSPGRSVYNEQFF; DNA: TGTGCCAGCAGCCCTGGAAGGAGCGTGTACAATGAGCAGTTCTTC; J: TRBJ2-1; length: 15; size: -; D: -; V: TRBV6-7
CDR3: CSVEAGGEKLFF; DNA: TGCAGCGTTGAAGCCGGGGGGGAAAAACTGTTTTTT; J: TRBJ1-4; length: 12; size: once; D: -; V: TRBV29-1
CDR3: CASSQKGGADNYGYTF; DNA: TGTGCCAGCAGTCAAAAGGGGGGGGCAGATAACTATGGCTACACCTTC; J: TRBJ1-2; length: 16; size: -; D: -; V: TRBV11-2
CDR3: CASSQSTGRDEQYF; DNA: TGCGCCAGCAGTCAATCCACAGGGAGGGACGAGCAGTACTTC; J: TRBJ2-7; length: 14; size: -; D: -; V: TRBV23-1